Reported below is one T cell receptor (beta chain). Its specificity is unknown. V lost 5 bases, J lost 2 bases, and 18 bases lay in between. The length of the CDR3 is 15 residues. Germline V gives CDR1 DFQATT, CDR2 SNEGSKA (reference sequence). Collection of around 10 milliliters of peripheral blood was performed for each donor. The data belong to a study of blood T cells in healthy people across ages. General observations from the study: The lack of PBMC sorting stopped any conclusive naive versus antigen-experienced comparison.

Then a second PCR, running about 6 to 11 cycles, was carried out with a sample-barcoded 5' primer and a J-beta primer mix. TCRdb redid the calling of the 5' RACE reads with MiXCR, one entry per CDR3 protein. The data contain about 930,000 distinct CDR3 sequences, 25% to 30% of them singletons. Another study also made use of these data, one on T cells of mothers and their children. In that study: The people who donated were a few healthy Caucasian mothers and their six children. The entire RNA extract went into cDNA synthesis at approximately 1.4 ug per 15 ul.

The sequencing sample was made of blood. This clonotype originated in a woman aged 40 to 50 in good health. The chain has TRBV20-1 and TRBJ1-1; tentatively, D is TRBD1 (5 bases). DNA for the CDR3: TGCAGTGCTTTTAACACAGGATGGCTTAACACTGAAGCTTTCTTT. This encodes CSAFNTGWLNTEAFF.